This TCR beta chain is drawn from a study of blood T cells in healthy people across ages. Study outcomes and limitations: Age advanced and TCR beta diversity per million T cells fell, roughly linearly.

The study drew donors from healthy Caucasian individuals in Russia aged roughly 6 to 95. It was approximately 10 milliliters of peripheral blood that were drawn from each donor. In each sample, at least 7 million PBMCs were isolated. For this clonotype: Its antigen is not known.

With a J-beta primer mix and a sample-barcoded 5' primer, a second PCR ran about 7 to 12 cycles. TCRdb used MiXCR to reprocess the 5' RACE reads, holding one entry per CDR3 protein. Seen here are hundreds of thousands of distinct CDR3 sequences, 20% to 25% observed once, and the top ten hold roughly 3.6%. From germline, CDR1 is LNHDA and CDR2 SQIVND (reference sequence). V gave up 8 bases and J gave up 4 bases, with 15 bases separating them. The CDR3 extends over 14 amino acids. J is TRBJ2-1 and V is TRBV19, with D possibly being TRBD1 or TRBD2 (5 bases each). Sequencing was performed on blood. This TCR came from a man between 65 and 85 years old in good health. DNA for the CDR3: TGTGCCAGTGGGGGACCGACAGCGTACAATGAGCAGTTCTTC. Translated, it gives CASGGPTAYNEQFF.